This TCR beta chain was captured in a study of T cell responses to AZD1222 COVID-19 vaccine. Study-wide results and caveats: The study found vaccine-associated CD4 TCRs spanning spike, dominant at 160-218 and 743-854. Only 5 or 6 people who got AZD1222 tested seropositive at baseline. In a largely white British group with more females than males, clonal diversity was possibly underestimated.

A word on this clone: The antigen remains undetermined.

The method was immunoSEQ multiplex PCR; TCRdb's version includes in-frame clones alone and lacks a portion of them. Here the sample spans roughly 160,000 clones, approximately 90% being singletons. Material: peripheral blood, obtained on day 0 of AZD1222 vaccination. This clonotype was sampled from an adult in good health.

The CDR3 DNA is TGTGCCAGCAGCTCGACGTACTCCTACGAGCAGTACTTC. Its protein product is CASSSTYSYEQYF. The V and J genes are TRBV7-2 and TRBJ2-7; no definite D call. Trimming removed 4 bases from V and 0 bases from J, with 7 bases in between. The CDR3 sequence is 13 residues long. Germline V gene data show CDR1 as SGHTA and CDR2 as FQGNSA.